Sequencing of this T cell receptor beta chain was carried out in a study of T cell changes during pregnancy in multiple sclerosis. Only in-frame clones appear in the TCRdb table, and some are missing; sequencing was by immunoSEQ multiplex PCR. The sample has roughly 53,000 clones, roughly 90% seen once. V lost 0 bases and J lost 10, with 13 bases in between. The CDR3 totals 15 residues. Germline assignment: CDR1 MNHNY and CDR2 SVGAGI (reference sequence). The chain has TRBV6-6 and TRBJ1-6; no definite D call. Sequencing was performed on CD8+ T cells from peripheral blood mononuclear cells, taken before pregnancy. The sequence was collected from a female donor with multiple sclerosis, enrolled in a pregnancy study. CDR3 sequence: CASSYSPGLRSPLHF. The DNA of the CDR3 is TGTGCCAGCAGTTACTCTCCAGGTCTCAGGTCACCCCTCCACTTT.